The clone carrying this TCR beta chain has just a few counts. The sort gate was single viable CD3+CD4+CD8-CD45RO+ cells for memory CD4+ T cells. This sample was included in a study of memory CD4+ T cells and cytomegalovirus serostatus. Profiled with immunoSEQ multiplex PCR; TCRdb holds only in-frame clones, not every one. The table records 30,000 to 50,000 clones, over 60% of them present only once. CDR1 and CDR2 (germline): GTSNPN, SVGIG (reference sequence). The CDR3 contains 15 residues. Unmatched junction bases numbered 8, after V lost 4 bases and J lost 4 bases. V is TRBV30 and J is TRBJ1-1; 11 positions agree with TRBD1. This sequence was found in an adult in good health and CMV-seronegative. Sequenced sample: memory CD4+ T cells from blood. CDR3 in DNA: TGTGCCTGGATTCGGACAGGGGGCTGGGTCACTGAAGCTTTCTTT. Residues: CAWIRTGGWVTEAFF.